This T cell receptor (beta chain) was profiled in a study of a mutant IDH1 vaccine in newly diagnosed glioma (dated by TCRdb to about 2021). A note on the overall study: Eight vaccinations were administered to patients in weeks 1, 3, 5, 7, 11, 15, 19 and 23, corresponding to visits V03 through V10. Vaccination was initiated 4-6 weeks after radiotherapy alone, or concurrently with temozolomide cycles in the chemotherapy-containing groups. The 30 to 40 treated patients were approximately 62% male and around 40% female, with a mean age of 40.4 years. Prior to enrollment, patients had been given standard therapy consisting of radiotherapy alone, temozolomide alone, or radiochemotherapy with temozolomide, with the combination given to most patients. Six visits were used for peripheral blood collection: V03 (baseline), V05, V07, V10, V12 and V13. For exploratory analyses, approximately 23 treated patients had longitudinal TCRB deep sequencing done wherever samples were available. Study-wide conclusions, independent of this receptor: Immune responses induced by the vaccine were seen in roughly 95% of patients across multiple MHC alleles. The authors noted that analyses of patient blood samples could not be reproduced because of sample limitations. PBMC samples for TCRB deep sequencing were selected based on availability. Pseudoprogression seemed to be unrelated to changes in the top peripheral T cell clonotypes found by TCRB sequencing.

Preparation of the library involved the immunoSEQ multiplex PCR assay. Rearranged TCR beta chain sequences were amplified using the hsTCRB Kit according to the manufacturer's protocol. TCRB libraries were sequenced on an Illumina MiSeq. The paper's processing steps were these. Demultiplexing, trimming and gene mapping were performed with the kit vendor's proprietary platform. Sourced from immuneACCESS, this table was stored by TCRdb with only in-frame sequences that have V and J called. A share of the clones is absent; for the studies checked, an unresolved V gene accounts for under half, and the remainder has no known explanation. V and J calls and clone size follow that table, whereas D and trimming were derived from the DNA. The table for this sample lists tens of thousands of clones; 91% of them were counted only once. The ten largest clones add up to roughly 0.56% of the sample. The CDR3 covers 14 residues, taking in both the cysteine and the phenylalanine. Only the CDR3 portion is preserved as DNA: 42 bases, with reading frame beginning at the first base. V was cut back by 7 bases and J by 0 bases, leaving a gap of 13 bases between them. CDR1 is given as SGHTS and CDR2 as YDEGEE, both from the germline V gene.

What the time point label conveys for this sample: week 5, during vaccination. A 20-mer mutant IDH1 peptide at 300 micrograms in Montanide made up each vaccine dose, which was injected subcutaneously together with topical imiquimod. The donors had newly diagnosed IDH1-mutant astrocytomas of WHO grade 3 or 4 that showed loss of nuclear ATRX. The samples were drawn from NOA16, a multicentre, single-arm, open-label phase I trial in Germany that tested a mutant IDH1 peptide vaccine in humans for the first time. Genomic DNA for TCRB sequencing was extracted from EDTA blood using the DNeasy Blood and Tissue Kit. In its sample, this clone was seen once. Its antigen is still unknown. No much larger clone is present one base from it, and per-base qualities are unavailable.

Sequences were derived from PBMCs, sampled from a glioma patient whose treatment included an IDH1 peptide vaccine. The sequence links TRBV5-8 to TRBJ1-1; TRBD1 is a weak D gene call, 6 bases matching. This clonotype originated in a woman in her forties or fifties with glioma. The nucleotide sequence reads TGTGCCAGCTTAGGCGGACAGTTGAACACTGAAGCTTTCTTT. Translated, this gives CASLGGQLNTEAFF. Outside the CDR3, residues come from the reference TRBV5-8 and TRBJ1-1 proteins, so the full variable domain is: EAGVTQSPTHLIKTRGQQATLRCSPISGHTSVYWYQQALGLGLQFLLWYDEGEERNRGNFPPRFSGRQFPNYSSELNVNALELEDSALYLCASLGGQLNTEAFFGQGTRLTVV.